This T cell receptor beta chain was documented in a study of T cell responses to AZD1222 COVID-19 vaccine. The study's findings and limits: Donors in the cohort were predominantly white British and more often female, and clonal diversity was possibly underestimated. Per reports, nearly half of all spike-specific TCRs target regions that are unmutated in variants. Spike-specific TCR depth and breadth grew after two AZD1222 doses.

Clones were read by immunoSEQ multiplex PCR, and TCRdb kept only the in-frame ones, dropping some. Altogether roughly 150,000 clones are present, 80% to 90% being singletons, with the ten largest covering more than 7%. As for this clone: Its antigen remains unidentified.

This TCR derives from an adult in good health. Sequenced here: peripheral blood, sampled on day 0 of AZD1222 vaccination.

The CDR3 region has the DNA TGTGCCACCAGCACCACTCGAAGGGGCACAGATACGCAGTATTTT. Translating gives CATSTTRRGTDTQYF. This rearrangement joins TRBV15 to TRBJ2-3; D gene ambiguous. The V end was cut by 4 bases, the J end by 1 base, with 12 bases between. CDR3 length: 15 amino acids. The germline V gene has CDR1 LNHNV and CDR2 YYDKDF (reference sequence).